Below are 8 T cell receptor beta chains sequenced from a single sample in a study of T cell responses to AZD1222 COVID-19 vaccine. The repertoire was sequenced with immunoSEQ multiplex PCR; TCRdb's copy has only in-frame clones and lacks some. Of 100,000 or so clones listed, less than 95% are singletons. Sequencing used peripheral blood, obtained on day 0 of AZD1222 vaccination. The receptor source for this set is an adult in good health.

The chain is built from TRBV19 and TRBJ1-3; D unresolved. The V and J ends lost 2 bases and 0 bases respectively, with 11 bases between them. The CDR3 extends over 16 amino acids. The germline V gene has CDR1 LNHDA and CDR2 SQIVND (reference sequence). CDR3 region: CASSITHPGSGNTIYF. The CDR3 DNA reads as TGTGCCAGTAGTATAACCCATCCGGGCTCTGGAAACACCATATATTTT. Complete variable domain (other parts from reference TRBV19 and TRBJ1-3): DGGITQSPKYLFRKEGQNVTLSCEQNLNHDAMYWYRQDPGQGLRLIYYSQIVNDFQKGDIAEGYSVSREKKESFPLTVTSAQKNPTAFYLCASSITHPGSGNTIYFGEGSWLTVV.

The chain couples TRBV5-5 to TRBJ1-5, with D perhaps matching TRBD1 (5 bases). In germline, CDR1 is SGHKS, CDR2 YYEKEE (reference sequence). The germline V and J ends were trimmed by 3 bases and 5 bases, with 12 bases remaining between them. The CDR3 has 14 amino acids. In DNA form, the CDR3 reads TGTGCCAGCAGCTACGTCGGGGGAGATCAGCCCCAGCATTTT. Translation gives CASSYVGGDQPQHF. The full variable domain, completed using reference TRBV5-5 and TRBJ1-5, is DAGVTQSPTHLIKTRGQQVTLRCSPISGHKSVSWYQQVLGQGPQFIFQYYEKEERGRGNFPDRFSARQFPNYSSELNVNALLLGDSALYLCASSYVGGDQPQHFGDGTRLSIL.

The chain uses TRBV24-1 and TRBJ2-3, with 9 bases fitting TRBD2. The germline gives CDR1 KGHDR, CDR2 SFDVKD. This CDR3 is built from 17 residues. V was clipped by 3 bases and J by 5 bases; unmatched bases: 11. The CDR3 nucleotides are TGTGCCACCAGTGATGTGGCTAGCGGGGAAGCCGGAGATACGCAGTATTTT. It translates to CATSDVASGEAGDTQYF.

The chain combines TRBV30 with TRBJ1-2; tentative D call: TRBD1 (5 bases). The V and J ends lost 3 bases and 3 bases respectively, with 17 bases between them. CDR1 is GTSNPN and CDR2 is SVGIG in the germline V gene (reference sequence). CDR3 size: 15 residues. This CDR3 is CAWRVDGGAHYGYTF. The CDR3, as DNA: TGTGCCTGGAGGGTAGACGGTGGGGCGCACTATGGCTACACCTTC.

The chain recombines TRBV20-1 with TRBJ1-2, with unresolved D. The V gene lost 3 bases and the J gene lost 6 bases, with 17 bases spanning the gap. Germline CDR1 is DFQATT and CDR2 is SNEGSKA (reference sequence). The CDR3 totals 14 residues. CDR3 in amino acids: CSASRSLAIHGYTF. The CDR3 bases are TGCAGTGCTAGTAGATCTTTGGCGATCCATGGCTACACCTTC.

The chain employs TRBV11-2 and TRBJ2-7; 10 positions agree with TRBD1. This CDR3 is built from 14 residues. The V segment lost 2 bases and the J segment 5 bases; nucleotides outside the gene matches: 3. Germline CDR1 reads SGHAT; CDR2 reads FQNNGV. The CDR3 bases are TGTGCCAGCAGCTTACCGGGGACAGGGGACGAGCAGTACTTC. It codes for CASSLPGTGDEQYF. The full variable domain, rest sourced from reference TRBV11-2 and TRBJ2-7, is EAGVAQSPRYKIIEKRQSVAFWCNPISGHATLYWYQQILGQGPKLLIQFQNNGVVDDSQLPKDRFSAERLKGVDSTLKIQPAKLEDSAVYLCASSLPGTGDEQYFGPGTRLTVT.

This chain connects TRBV5-5 to TRBJ2-1, with D perhaps TRBD1 (6 bases). V dropped 3 bases and J dropped 9 bases, with 13 bases sitting between them. The CDR3 has 13 amino acids. Looked up from germline, CDR1 is SGHKS and CDR2 is YYEKEE (reference sequence). CDR3 in amino acids: CASSYLGAAEQFF. The CDR3 DNA sequence: TGTGCCAGCAGCTATCTGGGGGCAGCTGAGCAGTTCTTC.

This clone was detected once. V usage is TRBV9 and J usage is TRBJ2-3, with D unclear. CDR3 length: 12 amino acids. Germline lookup yields CDR1 SGDLS and CDR2 YYNGEE. Between the trimmed V and J ends, which lost 3 bases and 6 bases, there was a span of 8 bases. The CDR3 nucleotides are TGTGCCAGCAGCGCCGACCGGGATACGCAGTATTTT. Translating it yields CASSADRDTQYF.